Described below is a single TCR beta chain sequence and its context. Everyone who took part was roughly 18 to 89 years old, and they came from about two dozen US areas. The data were produced by immunoSEQ multiplex PCR, yet TCRdb's version contains in-frame clones alone and is incomplete. The sample lists a few hundred thousand clones, around nine tenths occurring once. CDR1 is SEHNR and CDR2 is FQNEAQ in the germline V gene (reference sequence). V was trimmed by 2 bases and J by 7 bases, leaving 8 bases between them. This CDR3 is 12 amino acids long. These data come from a study of blood T cell repertoires in COVID-19. Study-level background: The United States, Italy and Spain supplied acute and convalescent COVID-19 samples. In each case, the material was cDNA or gDNA derived from T cells, B-cell-depleted T cells, or PBMCs.

The chain employs TRBV7-9 and TRBJ2-5; tentative D call: TRBD1 (5 bases). The receptor was derived from a woman aged 50 to 60 who had been exposed to COVID-19. Source material: PBMCs or T cells enriched from blood (not recorded which). Here the CDR3 reads CASSLSQGTQYF. In DNA, the CDR3 is TGTGCCAGCAGCTTATCGCAGGGGACCCAGTACTTC.